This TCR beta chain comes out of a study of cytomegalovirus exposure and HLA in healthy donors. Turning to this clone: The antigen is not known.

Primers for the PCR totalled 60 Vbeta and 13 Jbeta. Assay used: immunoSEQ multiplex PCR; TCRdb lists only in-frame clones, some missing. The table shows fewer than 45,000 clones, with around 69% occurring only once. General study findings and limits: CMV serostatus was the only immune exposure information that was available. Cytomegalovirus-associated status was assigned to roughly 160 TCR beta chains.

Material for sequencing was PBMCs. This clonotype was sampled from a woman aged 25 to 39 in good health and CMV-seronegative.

CDR3 sequence: CAWSRVLAKNIQYF. The CDR3 DNA reads TGTGCCTGGAGCAGGGTACTAGCCAAAAACATTCAGTACTTC. The chain uses TRBV30 and TRBJ2-4; TRBD1 is a possible D gene (5 bases). The germline CDR1 and CDR2 sequences are GTSNPN and SVGIG (reference sequence). The CDR3 is 14 residues long. With 3 bases removed from V and 0 bases from J, the gap between germline ends came to 9 bases.